This TCR beta chain was sequenced for a study of CD4 T cells in relation to SARS-CoV-2 and coronaviruses. The wider study: After approximately 10 days of antigen culture, PBMC TCR beta CDR3s were sequenced.

About this clone: Its antigen remains unknown.

Repertoires were generated with immunoSEQ multiplex PCR, while TCRdb's copy carries only in-frame clones and drops some. The sample has over 15,000 clones; 75% to 85% are singletons. The CDR3 loop spans 15 amino acids. The V gene end was trimmed by 6 bases and the J gene end by 5 bases; junction bases not matched to a gene: 11. Germline V lookup: CDR1 SGHTA, CDR2 FQGNSA. CD4+ T cells from unexposed donors were obtained before the COVID-19 pandemic (2011-2018). Isolation of CD4+ T cells took place after around eleven days in culture. Unexposed-donor CD4+ T cells were probed with SARS-CoV-2 S/N and four cold-coronavirus spikes, cells permitting.

The chain employs TRBV7-2 and TRBJ2-5; 8 nucleotides line up with TRBD2. The sequence was obtained from a human donor in good health. The specimen sequenced was CD4+ T cells from PBMCs, cultured in vitro. CDR3 DNA sequence: TGTGCCAGCAGGCCTTTTAGCGGGGCGGCGGAGACCCAGTACTTC. Amino acid sequence: CASRPFSGAAETQYF.